Given below is one T cell receptor (beta chain) in context. Its antigen remains unknown. The data are from a study of response to subunit inactivated influenza vaccine. General study findings and limits: After each seasonal influenza vaccination, few new T cells are recruited, the authors suggested.

CDR3 length equals 14 residues. Germline CDR1 reads LNHNV; CDR2 reads YYDKDF (reference sequence). V gave up 1 base and J gave up 5 bases, with 8 bases separating them. In TCRdb, the RT-PCR reads were re-called with MiXCR into one record per CDR3 protein. The sample lists approximately 500,000 distinct CDR3 sequences; 10% to 15% were seen once. This sequence was found in a man over 45 who received an inactivated influenza vaccine. The chain has TRBV15 and TRBJ2-2; a weak D match, TRBD2 (5 bases). Source: PBMCs from blood, taken about 40 days after vaccination. CDR3 residues: CATSRGGATGELFF. In nucleotides, the CDR3 is TGTGCCACCAGCAGAGGGGGAGCGACCGGGGAGCTGTTTTTT.